What follows are 27 T cell receptor beta chains derived from one specimen sequenced in a study of T cell responses to AZD1222 COVID-19 vaccine. Only in-frame clones appear in the TCRdb table, and some are missing; sequencing was by immunoSEQ multiplex PCR. The repertoire holds 95,000 to 100,000 clones, about 82% seen once, with about 1.5% in the top ten. The sequences come from peripheral blood, collected on day 0 of AZD1222 vaccination. The source is an adult in good health.

The chain couples TRBV19 to TRBJ1-2; the D is unclear. Germline V gives CDR1 LNHDA, CDR2 SQIVND (reference sequence). There are 13 residues in the CDR3. Between the trimmed V and J ends, which lost 3 bases and 2 bases, there was a span of 7 bases. The CDR3 bases are TGTGCCAGTAGTATGGTACAGAACTATGGCTACACCTTC. Translating gives CASSMVQNYGYTF.

The V call is TRBV6-5, the J call TRBJ2-7; 11 nucleotides agree with TRBD2. Trimming cost V 8 bases and J 6 bases; bases outside gene matches: 12. Germline-derived CDR1 and CDR2 are MNHEY and SVGAGI. There are 15 residues in the CDR3. This CDR3 is CASRNSGRASVEQYF. CDR3 in DNA: TGTGCCAGCCGAAATAGCGGGAGGGCATCCGTCGAGCAGTACTTC.

In DNA, the CDR3 is TGTGCCTGGAGAGGGAGAGGGCAAGAGACCCAGTACTTC. Translation: CAWRGRGQETQYF. This rearrangement joins TRBV30 to TRBJ2-5, with D possibly matching TRBD2 (5 bases). This CDR3 is 13 amino acids long. V was cut by 3 bases and J by 2 bases, with 10 bases left in between. Germline CDR1 and CDR2: GTSNPN and SVGIG (reference sequence).

This chain links TRBV9 with TRBJ2-7; D unclear. The V end lost 3 bases, the J end lost 1 base, and 11 bases lay between the germline ends. Germline V gene data show CDR1 as SGDLS and CDR2 as YYNGEE. The CDR3 contains 14 residues. The CDR3 DNA reads TGTGCCAGCAGCGAAAGTCTGGCGTCCTACGAGCAGTACTTC. The encoded protein is CASSESLASYEQYF. Looking up the rest from reference TRBV9 and TRBJ2-7 gives the full variable domain: DSGVTQTPKHLITATGQRVTLRCSPRSGDLSVYWYQQSLDQGLQFLIQYYNGEERAKGNILERFSAQQFPDLHSELNLSSLELGDSALYFCASSESLASYEQYFGPGTRLTVT.

The chain recombines TRBV15 with TRBJ1-4; 9 positions match TRBD1. The germline V gene has CDR1 LNHNV and CDR2 YYDKDF (reference sequence). This CDR3 spans 15 amino acids. V lost 0 bases, J lost 8 bases, and 4 bases stayed unmatched. The CDR3 region has the DNA TGTGCCACCAGCAGAGAAGGGACAGGGAGGGAAAAACTGTTTTTT. Amino acid sequence: CATSREGTGREKLFF.

This chain connects TRBV5-1 to TRBJ2-1, with D maybe TRBD2 (6 bases). Germline V CDR1 and CDR2: SGHRS, YFSETQ. Trimming took off 4 bases at V and 4 bases at J, with 15 bases between the two ends. The CDR3 contains 15 residues. The CDR3 sequence: CASSVDGEAYNEQFF. As DNA, the CDR3 is TGCGCCAGCAGCGTGGACGGGGAGGCTTACAATGAGCAGTTCTTC.

This clone has only a few counts. The rearrangement links TRBV30 to TRBJ2-2; D not resolved. V gave up 3 bases and J gave up 3 bases, with 5 bases separating them. CDR1 is GTSNPN and CDR2 is SVGIG in the germline V gene (reference sequence). This CDR3 has 12 amino acids. CDR3 protein: CAWRWHTGELFF. CDR3 nucleotides: TGTGCCTGGAGATGGCACACCGGGGAGCTGTTTTTT. Full variable domain (outside the CDR3, taken from reference TRBV30 and TRBJ2-2): SQTIHQWPATLVQPVGSPLSLECTVEGTSNPNLYWYRQAAGRGLQLLFYSVGIGQISSEVPQNLSASRPQDRQFILSSKKLLLSDSGFYLCAWRWHTGELFFGEGSRLTVL.

The V and J genes are TRBV18 and TRBJ2-7; 7 bases fit TRBD2. This CDR3 is built from 16 residues. Trimming removed 6 bases from V and 6 bases from J; junction bases left unmatched: 17. Germline V gene lookup returns CDR1 KGHSH and CDR2 LQKENI. The CDR3 spells CASSQGSSGMSSEQYF. CDR3 DNA sequence: TGTGCCAGCTCCCAAGGGAGCAGCGGGATGTCATCCGAGCAGTACTTC.

Here the CDR3 reads CASSWRRGGLHF. The CDR3 region has the DNA TGTGCCAGCAGTTGGCGCCGAGGGGGGCTCCACTTT. This chain joins TRBV28 and TRBJ1-6; possible D gene TRBD1, 6 bases. Trimming took off 4 bases at V and 16 bases at J, with 14 bases between the two ends. CDR1 is MDHEN, CDR2 SYDVKM, per germline. This CDR3 is built from 12 residues.

V usage is TRBV28 and J usage is TRBJ1-4; D gene ambiguous. V was trimmed by 4 bases and J by 4 bases, leaving 13 bases between them. This CDR3 region has 15 residues. The germline CDR1 and CDR2 sequences are MDHEN and SYDVKM. The CDR3 here is CASSSGNSINEKLFF. CDR3 DNA: TGTGCCAGCAGTTCGGGTAACAGCATTAATGAAAAACTGTTTTTT.

This clone was seen only a few times. The chain uses TRBV9 and TRBJ2-7; D might be TRBD2 (5 bases). The CDR3 totals 14 residues. V lost 3 bases to trimming and J lost 6 bases, with 16 bases between them. From germline, CDR1 is SGDLS and CDR2 YYNGEE. The DNA of the CDR3 is TGTGCCAGCAGCGGGCGACCCGGAGGATCCGAGCAGTACTTC. It encodes CASSGRPGGSEQYF.

The chain couples TRBV5-1 to TRBJ2-5; TRBD1 agrees at 10 bases. The CDR3 is made up of 17 amino acids. The trim removed 6 bases at V and 4 bases at J, leaving 15 bases unmatched. CDR1 is SGHRS and CDR2 is YFSETQ in the germline V gene. The CDR3 sequence is CASNNIKTGGGRETQYF. The CDR3 DNA follows: TGCGCCAGCAACAACATAAAGACAGGGGGCGGCCGAGAGACCCAGTACTTC.

V usage is TRBV6-2 or TRBV6-3 and J usage is TRBJ1-5; D is perhaps TRBD1 (5 bases). Germline CDR1 and CDR2: MNHEY and SVGEGT. Trimming cost V 2 bases and J 2 bases, with 7 bases left between them. The CDR3 extends over 14 amino acids. CDR3 sequence (DNA): TGTGCCAGCAGTTACAGGGGCGGCAATCAGCCCCAGCATTTT. This encodes CASSYRGGNQPQHF.

The count of this clone is one. V usage is TRBV13 and J usage is TRBJ2-3; D not resolved. The CDR3 spans 15 residues. Germline CDR1 is PRHDT and CDR2 is FYEKMQ (reference sequence). V lost 2 bases to trimming and J lost 8 bases, with 17 bases between them. This CDR3 reads CASSLTQGPPGTQYF. CDR3 nucleotide sequence: TGTGCCAGCAGCTTAACCCAAGGGCCGCCCGGTACGCAGTATTTT.

The chain couples TRBV3-1 (or the pseudogene TRBV3-2) to TRBJ1-4; 10 nucleotides align to TRBD1. The CDR3 sequence is 17 residues long. Germline values: CDR1 LGHDT, CDR2 YNNKEL (reference sequence). Trimming at V came to 1 base and at J to 6 bases, leaving 8 bases not matched to a gene. CDR3 DNA: TGTGCCAGCAGCCAAGGGATGGGGGGGACAGGGGATGAAAAACTGTTTTTT. Its translation is CASSQGMGGTGDEKLFF.

This rearrangement joins TRBV18 to TRBJ2-6, with 8 bases lining up with TRBD1. J was trimmed by 1 base and V by 1 base; bases with no gene match: 9. The CDR3 is made up of 19 amino acids. Germline-derived CDR1 and CDR2 are KGHSH and LQKENI. The CDR3 is CASSPRLSGGASGANVLTF. DNA of the CDR3: TGTGCCAGCTCACCACGGTTGTCAGGGGGCGCTTCTGGGGCCAACGTCCTGACTTTC. Together with reference TRBV18 and TRBJ2-6, the CDR3 gives the full variable domain: NAGVMQNPRHLVRRRGQEARLRCSPMKGHSHVYWYRQLPEEGLKFMVYLQKENIIDESGMPKERFSAEFPKEGPSILRIQQVVRGDSAAYFCASSPRLSGGASGANVLTFGAGSRLTVL.

This chain connects TRBV15 to TRBJ1-3; tentative D call: TRBD1 (6 bases). Trimming pared 9 bases from V and 1 base from J, leaving 16 bases between. Germline CDR1 and CDR2: LNHNV and YYDKDF (reference sequence). The CDR3 consists of 15 residues. This CDR3 is CATQGGIRSGNTIYF. The CDR3 coding sequence is TGTGCCACACAAGGGGGGATCCGGTCTGGAAACACCATATATTTT.

V gene TRBV7-3 combines with J gene TRBJ1-2; tentative D call: TRBD1 (5 bases). The CDR3 length is 16 residues. The V end was cut by 2 bases, the J end by 2 bases, with 15 bases between. Per the germline V gene, CDR1 is SGHTA and CDR2 is FQGTGA. The CDR3 DNA sequence: TGTGCCAGCAGCTTAGAAACGGCAGGGTGGAACTATGGCTACACCTTC. It codes for CASSLETAGWNYGYTF.

The chain combines TRBV27 with TRBJ1-2, with TRBD1 as a possible D gene (5 bases). The CDR3 contains 15 residues. Germline V CDR1 and CDR2: MNHEY, SMNVEV (reference sequence). V lost 6 bases to trimming and J lost 5 bases, with 19 bases between them. CDR3 in DNA: TGTGCCAGCAGCTGGCTGGGGCGGTGGGTATATGGCTACACCTTC. Its protein is CASSWLGRWVYGYTF.

The chain employs TRBV28 and TRBJ1-5; D is possibly TRBD1 (6 bases). The V and J ends lost 2 bases and 2 bases respectively, with 13 bases between them. Germline lookup yields CDR1 MDHEN and CDR2 SYDVKM. The CDR3 runs 16 residues. The CDR3 region has the DNA TGTGCCAGCAGTTTAGGGGGGGGCCCGGGCAATCAGCCCCAGCATTTT. It translates to CASSLGGGPGNQPQHF. Full variable domain (remainder filled in from reference TRBV28 and TRBJ1-5): DVKVTQSSRYLVKRTGEKVFLECVQDMDHENMFWYRQDPGLGLRLIYFSYDVKMKEKGDIPEGYSVSREKKERFSLILESASTNQTSMYLCASSLGGGPGNQPQHFGDGTRLSIL.

V is TRBV4-1 and J is TRBJ1-5, with D possibly TRBD1 on 6 matching bases. V lost 4 bases and J lost 7, with 11 bases in between. CDR3 length: 13 amino acids. Germline assignment: CDR1 MGHRA and CDR2 YSYEKL. CDR3 sequence: CASSLTGLQPQHF. CDR3 coding DNA: TGCGCCAGCAGCCTTACAGGGTTACAGCCCCAGCATTTT.

The rearrangement uses TRBV18 and TRBJ2-7, with 9 bases lining up with TRBD1. The CDR3 spans 13 residues. Germline trimming cut 4 bases from V and 4 bases from J; bases unmatched to any gene: 2. Germline CDR1 and CDR2: KGHSH and LQKENI. The CDR3: CASSQGQGYEQYF. The CDR3 DNA reads as TGTGCCAGCTCACAGGGACAGGGATACGAGCAGTACTTC. Drawing the rest from reference TRBV18 and TRBJ2-7, the complete variable domain is NAGVMQNPRHLVRRRGQEARLRCSPMKGHSHVYWYRQLPEEGLKFMVYLQKENIIDESGMPKERFSAEFPKEGPSILRIQQVVRGDSAAYFCASSQGQGYEQYFGPGTRLTVT.

The rearrangement uses TRBV12-3 or TRBV12-4 and TRBJ1-6; TRBD1 might be the D (5 bases). Between the trimmed V and J ends, which lost 6 bases and 8 bases, there was a span of 11 bases. This CDR3 spans 13 amino acids. The CDR3, as DNA: TGTGCCAGCAGCCAAGGGGCGGATTCACCCCTCCACTTT. Its protein product is CASSQGADSPLHF.

This chain links TRBV28 with TRBJ2-7; D might be TRBD2 (6 bases). The germline V gene encodes CDR1 MDHEN and CDR2 SYDVKM. The CDR3 covers 16 residues. V gave up 3 bases and J gave up 5 bases, with 20 bases separating them. CDR3: CASSFESGRFPHEQYF. The DNA of the CDR3 is TGTGCCAGCAGTTTCGAATCAGGGAGGTTTCCCCACGAGCAGTACTTC.

This chain joins TRBV27 and TRBJ2-7; TRBD2 matches at 12 bases. The CDR3 extends over 14 amino acids. J was trimmed by 4 bases and V by 4 bases; bases with no gene match: 2. The germline V gene has CDR1 MNHEY and CDR2 SMNVEV (reference sequence). CDR3 protein: CASSSTSGSYEQYF. For the CDR3, the DNA is TGTGCCAGCAGTTCGACTAGCGGGAGTTACGAGCAGTACTTC.

The rearrangement links TRBV5-4 to TRBJ2-1, with TRBD1 matching over 8 bases. This CDR3 has 15 amino acids. V was clipped by 2 bases and J by 8 bases; unmatched bases: 9. Germline V CDR1 and CDR2: SGHNT, YYREEE (reference sequence). The CDR3: CASSFRTGRGYEQFF. DNA of the CDR3: TGTGCCAGCAGCTTCCGGACAGGGAGAGGGTATGAGCAGTTCTTC. Variable domain in full (rest from reference TRBV5-4 and TRBJ2-1): ETGVTQSPTHLIKTRGQQVTLRCSSQSGHNTVSWYQQALGQGPQFIFQYYREEENGRGNFPPRFSGLQFPNYSSELNVNALELDDSALYLCASSFRTGRGYEQFFGPGTRLTVL.

This chain joins TRBV10-3 and TRBJ1-1, with D unresolved. Trimming cost V 4 bases and J 0 bases, with 12 bases left between them. CDR3 length: 15 amino acids. CDR1 and CDR2 (germline): ENHRY, SYGVKD. The CDR3: CAISGTHTLNTEAFF. Written as DNA, the CDR3 is TGTGCCATCAGTGGGACCCATACCTTGAACACTGAAGCTTTCTTT.